The 30 T cell receptor beta chains in this list originate from one sample, sequenced in a study of blood T cell repertoires in COVID-19. Assay used: immunoSEQ multiplex PCR; TCRdb lists only in-frame clones, some missing. Among roughly 140,000 clones, 87% were seen once, and the ten largest hold about 4.2%. Material: peripheral blood. These receptors all stem from a woman aged 55 to 70 with active or convalescent COVID-19.

V usage is TRBV27 and J usage is TRBJ2-5; a weak D match, TRBD1 (6 bases). The CDR3 has 17 amino acids. Germline loops: CDR1 MNHEY, CDR2 SMNVEV (reference sequence). The V end lost 5 bases, the J end lost 4 bases, and 23 bases lay between the germline ends. In nucleotides, the CDR3 is TGTGCCAGCAGTCGAGCCACTTTGGGGGCTTTAAGAGAGACCCAGTACTTC. Amino acid sequence: CASSRATLGALRETQYF.

The gene calls are TRBV12-5 and TRBJ1-2; 10 positions agree with TRBD1. This CDR3 is built from 13 residues. Germline V lookup: CDR1 LGHNT, CDR2 FRNRAP. V lost 4 bases and J lost 7; bases outside the gene matches: 3. CDR3 protein: CASGYRQGAGYTF. The DNA of the CDR3 is TGTGCTAGTGGTTACCGACAGGGGGCTGGCTACACCTTC. Looking up the rest from reference TRBV12-5 and TRBJ1-2 gives the full variable domain: DARVTQTPRHKVTEMGQEVTMRCQPILGHNTVFWYRQTMMQGLELLAYFRNRAPLDDSGMPKDRFSAEMPDATLATLKIQPSEPRDSAVYFCASGYRQGAGYTFGSGTRLTVV.

This clone came up a few times. The V call is TRBV13, the J call TRBJ1-1, with D perhaps TRBD1 (6 bases). The V and J ends lost 0 bases and 1 base respectively, with 6 bases between them. The CDR3 runs to 14 residues. Looked up from germline, CDR1 is PRHDT and CDR2 is FYEKMQ (reference sequence). Here the CDR3 reads CASSLGGQNTEAFF. DNA of the CDR3: TGTGCCAGCAGCTTAGGGGGACAGAACACTGAAGCTTTCTTT.

This clone was counted a single time. A read error may account for a junction end that differs from germline. The rearrangement uses TRBV7-6 and TRBJ2-1, with 7 bases lining up with TRBD1. Germline V gene sequence: CDR1 SGHVS, CDR2 FNYEAQ. This CDR3 has 13 residues. This CDR3 is CASSSQQGNAQFF. The CDR3 bases are TGTGCCAGCAGCTCGCAACAGGGGAATGCGCAGTTCTTC.

The gene calls are TRBV4-3 and TRBJ1-1; no clear D. CDR3 size: 14 residues. Germline loops: CDR1 LGHNA, CDR2 YSLEER. Deletions cut 0 bases from V and 1 base from J, with 6 bases between. The CDR3 nucleotides read TGCGCCAGCAGCCAAGATCTAGCGAACACTGAAGCTTTCTTT. It encodes CASSQDLANTEAFF.

The chain has TRBV19 and TRBJ1-4, with D unresolved. Per the germline V gene, CDR1 is LNHDA and CDR2 is SQIVND (reference sequence). Trimming removed 2 bases at V and 7 bases at J, with 8 bases between. CDR3 size: 13 residues. The CDR3 reads CASSIYSGEKLFF. CDR3 coding DNA: TGTGCCAGTAGTATATACTCGGGTGAAAAACTGTTTTTT.

This clone has a handful of counts. This rearrangement joins TRBV7-2 to TRBJ2-2; D unclear. CDR3 length equals 14 residues. V lost 8 bases and J lost 5, with 15 bases in between. Germline CDR1 and CDR2: SGHTA and FQGNSA. This CDR3 reads CASRRHPETGELFF. DNA for the CDR3: TGTGCCAGCCGTAGACACCCCGAGACCGGGGAGCTGTTTTTT.

J is TRBJ1-5 and V is TRBV6-1; D is uncertain. The CDR3 runs to 16 residues. V lost 0 bases and J 0 bases, leaving 9 bases between the germline ends. Germline assignment: CDR1 MNHNS and CDR2 SASEGT. CDR3 residues: CASSEATGNSNQPQHF. The CDR3 DNA follows: TGTGCCAGCAGTGAAGCGACGGGTAATAGCAATCAGCCCCAGCATTTT.

This chain uses TRBV6-5 with TRBJ2-7; TRBD1 agrees at 8 bases. This CDR3 is built from 13 residues. Germline CDR1 MNHEY, CDR2 SVGAGI. V trimming: 10 bases; J trimming: 0 bases; junction bases outside the gene matches: 5. CDR3 coding DNA: TGTGCCACTGAGGGACAGGACTCCTACGAGCAGTACTTC. It translates to CATEGQDSYEQYF.

The gene calls are TRBV5-1 and TRBJ2-7, with TRBD2 as a possible D gene (5 bases). Germline values: CDR1 SGHRS, CDR2 YFSETQ. V lost 2 bases and J 0 bases, leaving 12 bases between the germline ends. This CDR3 has 15 residues. CDR3 coding DNA: TGCGCCAGCAGCTTATCGGGGTTTTCCTCCTACGAGCAGTACTTC. It codes for CASSLSGFSSYEQYF.

This clone has just a few counts. The rearrangement links TRBV10-3 to TRBJ2-7, with D perhaps TRBD1 (6 bases). Germline V gene data show CDR1 as ENHRY and CDR2 as SYGVKD. The V gene lost 2 bases and the J gene lost 1 base, with 9 bases spanning the gap. The CDR3 sequence is 14 residues long. CDR3 region: CAISEDRSSYEQYF. In DNA, the CDR3 is TGTGCCATCAGTGAGGACAGGTCTTCCTACGAGCAGTACTTC.

J is TRBJ1-1 and V is TRBV18; D perhaps matches TRBD1 (6 bases). V lost 4 bases to trimming and J lost 4 bases, with 13 bases between them. There are 14 residues in the CDR3. Germline V lookup: CDR1 KGHSH, CDR2 LQKENI. Here the CDR3 reads CASSRGQEGTEAFF. The CDR3 nucleotides read TGTGCCAGCTCACGGGGGCAAGAGGGCACTGAAGCTTTCTTT.

The V call is TRBV7-9, the J call TRBJ2-1; TRBD1 might be the D (6 bases). The CDR3 extends over 17 amino acids. From germline, CDR1 is SEHNR and CDR2 FQNEAQ (reference sequence). V was shortened by 5 bases and J by 1 base, with 18 bases between the two germline ends. In DNA, the CDR3 is TGTGCCAGCAGCCCAATTACCGGGACACCTTCCTACAATGAGCAGTTCTTC. Protein: CASSPITGTPSYNEQFF.

This clone was found a few times. The rearrangement uses TRBV9 and TRBJ2-7, with no clear D. The V gene's germline CDR1 is SGDLS and CDR2 YYNGEE. V was clipped by 0 bases and J by 3 bases, with 13 bases between them. The CDR3 has 15 residues. The CDR3 sequence is CASSVASSSFYEQYF. CDR3 DNA sequence: TGTGCCAGCAGCGTAGCTTCGAGTAGTTTCTACGAGCAGTACTTC.

This chain joins TRBV9 and TRBJ2-1; D is possibly TRBD1 (6 bases). Trimming cost V 4 bases and J 14 bases, with 16 bases left between them. This CDR3 comprises 12 residues. In germline, CDR1 is SGDLS, CDR2 YYNGEE. CDR3 sequence reads: CASSSPQGPEFF. In DNA, the CDR3 is TGTGCCAGCAGCTCTCCACAGGGTCCTGAGTTCTTC.

The chain has TRBV7-9 and TRBJ1-2, with TRBD1 matching over 7 bases. The trim removed 4 bases at V and 6 bases at J, leaving 8 bases unmatched. Germline-derived CDR1 and CDR2 are SEHNR and FQNEAQ (reference sequence). This CDR3 is built from 14 residues. CDR3 region: CASSYLRQGDGYTF. The CDR3 region has the DNA TGTGCCAGCAGCTACTTAAGACAGGGCGATGGCTACACCTTC.

The CDR3 nucleotides are TGTGCCAGTAGTATTTCACAGGGGAATTCACCCCTCCACTTT. Encoded protein: CASSISQGNSPLHF. The rearrangement joins TRBV19 to TRBJ1-6, with 7 nucleotides matching TRBD1. This CDR3 region has 14 residues. Trimming at V came to 3 bases and at J to 7 bases, leaving 3 bases not matched to a gene. Germline assignment: CDR1 LNHDA and CDR2 SQIVND (reference sequence).

The chain links TRBV10-3 to TRBJ2-1; 8 bases fit TRBD1. V was pared by 6 bases and J by 13 bases, with 8 bases of the junction left unmatched. The germline V gene encodes CDR1 ENHRY and CDR2 SYGVKD. This CDR3 is 12 amino acids long. Here the CDR3 reads CAIREGQDFQFF. The CDR3 DNA sequence: TGTGCCATCAGGGAGGGACAGGACTTTCAGTTCTTC.

This chain joins TRBV6-1 and TRBJ2-3, with 7 bases fitting TRBD1. Looked up from germline, CDR1 is MNHNS and CDR2 is SASEGT. CDR3 length equals 18 residues. With V trimmed by 4 bases and J by 0 bases, 13 bases remained unmatched. This CDR3 reads CASSVRARGTASTDTQYF. The CDR3 DNA follows: TGTGCCAGCAGTGTCAGGGCAAGAGGGACAGCTAGCACAGATACGCAGTATTTT.

The chain employs TRBV4-3 and TRBJ1-5; 12 positions agree with TRBD1. Trimming removed 3 bases from V and 1 base from J; junction bases left unmatched: 7. The CDR3 has 18 amino acids. Germline CDR1 and CDR2: LGHNA and YSLEER. The CDR3 here is CASSQGTGGGLSNQPQHF. CDR3 in DNA: TGCGCCAGCAGCCAGGGGACAGGGGGCGGTTTGAGCAATCAGCCCCAGCATTTT.

The gene calls are TRBV19 and TRBJ2-6; unclear D gene. CDR3 length: 14 residues. V dropped 2 bases and J dropped 2 bases, with 4 bases sitting between them. CDR1 and CDR2 (germline): LNHDA, SQIVND (reference sequence). The CDR3 spells CASSILAGANVLTF. The CDR3 bases are TGTGCCAGTAGTATACTCGCTGGGGCCAACGTCCTGACTTTC.

This sequence joins TRBV6-5 and TRBJ2-7; 7 bases agree with TRBD1. Germline values: CDR1 MNHEY, CDR2 SVGAGI. The CDR3 is 14 amino acids. With 6 bases clipped from V and 3 bases from J, the junction kept 8 bases outside the gene matches. The CDR3: CASRSGTALYEQYF. Written as DNA, the CDR3 is TGTGCCAGCAGATCCGGGACAGCACTCTACGAGCAGTACTTC.

The J gene is TRBJ2-5, the V gene TRBV7-2; tentatively, D is TRBD2 (6 bases). V was clipped by 2 bases and J by 2 bases, with 12 bases between them. CDR3 length equals 15 residues. Germline V gene lookup returns CDR1 SGHTA and CDR2 FQGNSA. For the CDR3, the DNA is TGTGCCAGCAGCTTAAGGCGGGGCCTACAAGAGACCCAGTACTTC. This gives the protein CASSLRRGLQETQYF. Based on the CDR3 plus reference TRBV7-2 and TRBJ2-5, the full variable domain is GAGVSQSPSNKVTEKGKDVELRCDPISGHTALYWYRQSLGQGLEFLIYFQGNSAPDKSGLPSDRFSAERTGGSVSTLTIQRTQQEDSAVYLCASSLRRGLQETQYFGPGTRLLVL.

The rearrangement joins TRBV9 to TRBJ2-2; 10 bases agree with TRBD1. CDR3 length equals 17 residues. Germline V lookup: CDR1 SGDLS, CDR2 YYNGEE. V gave up 2 bases and J gave up 5 bases; unmatched junction bases: 9. The DNA for the CDR3 is TGTGCCAGCAGCGTTTCCCCCGGGACAGGGGAAACCGGGGAGCTGTTTTTT. As protein: CASSVSPGTGETGELFF.

V gene TRBV19 combines with J gene TRBJ1-5; tentatively, D is TRBD1 (5 bases). Trimming pared 6 bases from V and 0 bases from J, leaving 12 bases between. The CDR3 loop spans 15 amino acids. Germline values: CDR1 LNHDA, CDR2 SQIVND (reference sequence). CDR3 residues: CASSTTVYSNQPQHF. The CDR3 DNA reads TGTGCCAGTAGCACGACAGTTTATAGCAATCAGCCCCAGCATTTT.

The chain uses TRBV9 and TRBJ1-6, with D possibly TRBD1 on 5 matching bases. Trimming shortened V by 0 bases and J by 7 bases, and 11 bases separated the two germline ends. CDR1 and CDR2 (germline): SGDLS, YYNGEE. CDR3 length: 15 amino acids. This CDR3 reads CASSVEGRPNSPLHF. The CDR3, as DNA: TGTGCCAGCAGCGTAGAGGGGCGCCCCAATTCACCCCTCCACTTT. The full variable domain, with the rest looked up from reference TRBV9 and TRBJ1-6, is DSGVTQTPKHLITATGQRVTLRCSPRSGDLSVYWYQQSLDQGLQFLIQYYNGEERAKGNILERFSAQQFPDLHSELNLSSLELGDSALYFCASSVEGRPNSPLHFGNGTRLTVT.

The chain joins TRBV10-2 to TRBJ2-3, with 11 positions matching TRBD2. The CDR3 has 15 amino acids. J was trimmed by 3 bases and V by 6 bases; bases with no gene match: 5. Germline V gene sequence: CDR1 WSHSY, CDR2 SAAADI. The CDR3 DNA follows: TGCGCCAGCAGGATAGCGGGGGGGCAGACAGATACGCAGTATTTT. It codes for CASRIAGGQTDTQYF.

This clone was counted only a few times. The chain is built from TRBV19 and TRBJ1-3; maybe TRBD1 (6 bases). The CDR3 loop spans 15 amino acids. Trimming stripped 9 bases from V and 0 bases from J, with 15 bases between. Looked up from germline, CDR1 is LNHDA and CDR2 is SQIVND (reference sequence). This CDR3 reads CARTSGDLSGNTIYF. DNA of the CDR3: TGTGCCAGAACCTCAGGGGACCTCTCTGGAAACACCATATATTTT.

This chain connects TRBV7-3 to TRBJ1-5, with 7 positions matching TRBD1. The junction had 3 bases not matched to a gene; V was cut back by 5 bases and J by 5 bases. The CDR3 consists of 13 residues. Germline V lookup: CDR1 SGHTA, CDR2 FQGTGA. The CDR3 reads CASSQDRDQPQHF. CDR3 bases: TGTGCCAGCAGCCAAGACAGGGATCAGCCCCAGCATTTT.

The CDR3 DNA follows: TGTGCCAGCAGCGTTGGCAGAAAAGAGACCCAGTACTTC. It is translated as CASSVGRKETQYF. This chain connects TRBV5-8 to TRBJ2-5; D ambiguous. CDR3 length: 13 amino acids. CDR1 and CDR2 (germline): SGHTS, YDEGEE. V lost 4 bases and J lost 3, with 10 bases in between.